The T cell receptor beta chain under discussion was sequenced for a study of T cells after yellow fever vaccination. The CDR3 covers 15 residues. CDR1 and CDR2 (germline): LGHNA, YNFKEQ. Deletions cut 4 bases from V and 8 bases from J, with 20 bases between. TCRdb independently ran MiXCR on the 5' RACE reads; one entry per CDR3 protein. The sample includes about 310,000 distinct CDR3 sequences, 3.6% of them seen just once. General study findings and limits: Re-detected after boosting: most primary clones, 95% to 98% of CD4 and about 85% of CD8.

Many counts were recorded for this clonotype. The antigen is unknown. The sequence came from a man younger than 35 who received the YFV17D yellow fever vaccine. This chain uses TRBV4-2 with TRBJ1-1; D uncertain. The input for sequencing was PBMCs, taken on the day of the yellow fever booster vaccination. The CDR3 DNA is TGTGCCAGCAGCCGACCGGGTTCCCAAGCCCCCGAAGCTTTCTTT. Protein: CASSRPGSQAPEAFF.